These 21 T cell receptor beta chains were sequenced from one sample in a study of control samples from healthy donors and cancer patients. Data came from immunoSEQ multiplex PCR; TCRdb stores just in-frame clones and leaves some out. The sample gives tens of thousands of clones, more than 70% of which show up once; approximately 5.1% is in the top ten. The specimen sequenced was PBMCs. The receptor source for this set is a man in his sixties with colorectal cancer.

This clone came up once. This chain uses TRBV9 with TRBJ1-3, with D hard to call. The CDR3 extends over 15 amino acids. V was pared by 0 bases and J by 2 bases, with 9 bases between. Germline V gene lookup returns CDR1 SGDLS and CDR2 YYNGEE. This CDR3 reads CASSVETPAGNTIYF. The CDR3 nucleotides read TGTGCCAGCAGCGTAGAAACACCTGCTGGAAACACCATATATTTT.

This clone has just one count. At one end the junction does not follow the germline gene, possibly because of a read error. V gene TRBV5-1 combines with J gene TRBJ2-3; 11 bases are shared with TRBD1. The germline V gene has CDR1 SGHRS and CDR2 YFSETQ. The CDR3 runs to 15 residues. The chain's CDR3 is CAGSLGQGGPDTQYF. As DNA, the CDR3 is TGCGCCGGCAGCTTGGGACAGGGGGGCCCAGATACGCAGTATTTT.

The chain combines TRBV4-2 with TRBJ2-7; 7 bases map to TRBD1. The germline CDR1 and CDR2 sequences are LGHNA and YNFKEQ. V trimming: 4 bases; J trimming: 0 bases; junction bases outside the gene matches: 9. The CDR3 is 16 amino acids. CDR3 in DNA: TGTGCCAGCAGCCTCACGACAGGGCCTTCCTCCTACGAGCAGTACTTC. This codes for CASSLTTGPSSYEQYF.

This chain uses TRBV7-2 with TRBJ2-1; TRBD1 or TRBD2 may be the D gene (5 bases each). The germline V gene encodes CDR1 SGHTA and CDR2 FQGNSA. V was pared by 1 base and J by 5 bases, with 12 bases between. The CDR3 consists of 15 residues. The CDR3 DNA reads TGTGCCAGCAGCTTAGTATGGGACGGGAACAATGAGCAGTTCTTC. This encodes CASSLVWDGNNEQFF.

The chain recombines TRBV18 with TRBJ1-5; no clear D. Germline V gene data show CDR1 as KGHSH and CDR2 as LQKENI. V gave up 4 bases and J gave up 7 bases, with 8 bases separating them. CDR3 length: 12 residues. The CDR3 DNA reads as TGTGCCAGCTCACGTCAGAACCAGCCCCAGCATTTT. Protein: CASSRQNQPQHF.

The chain has TRBV7-2 and TRBJ2-5, with D tentatively TRBD1 or TRBD2 (6 bases each). The CDR3 extends over 16 amino acids. Trimming shortened V by 3 bases and J by 1 base, and 15 bases separated the two germline ends. From germline, CDR1 is SGHTA and CDR2 FQGNSA. CDR3 in amino acids: CASSFLSGALQETQYF. Here the CDR3 DNA reads TGTGCCAGCAGCTTCTTGTCGGGGGCTCTCCAAGAGACCCAGTACTTC.

This sequence joins TRBV18 and TRBJ1-1; possible D gene TRBD1, 5 bases. The CDR3 spans 14 residues. The germline CDR1 and CDR2 sequences are KGHSH and LQKENI. The ends were cut back, 1 base at V and 8 bases at J, with 14 bases in the middle. DNA for the CDR3: TGTGCCAGCTCACCACTCCCGCGGGACGTCGAAGCTTTCTTT. Amino acids: CASSPLPRDVEAFF.

The rearrangement uses TRBV25-1 and TRBJ2-7; 8 bases are shared with TRBD2. V gave up 3 bases and J gave up 6 bases; unmatched junction bases: 4. Germline values: CDR1 MGHDK, CDR2 SYGVNS. The CDR3 runs to 13 residues. CDR3 bases: TGTGCCAGCAGTGAGAGGGGGACTAGCGAGCAGTACTTC. Protein: CASSERGTSEQYF.

The chain is built from TRBV4-1 and TRBJ2-1, with a weak D call TRBD2 (6 bases). V gave up 0 bases and J gave up 2 bases, with 20 bases separating them. CDR1 and CDR2 (germline): MGHRA, YSYEKL. This CDR3 is 19 amino acids long. CDR3 in DNA: TGCGCCAGCAGCCAAGATCGTAGGAACGGGGGTCCCCCCTACAATGAGCAGTTCTTC. This codes for CASSQDRRNGGPPYNEQFF.

This chain connects TRBV29-1 to TRBJ2-6; the D is unclear. This CDR3 is built from 11 residues. Looked up from germline, CDR1 is SQVTM and CDR2 is ANQGSEA. V lost 4 bases, J lost 3 bases, and 1 base lay in between. CDR3 protein: CSVVGANVLTF. In nucleotides, the CDR3 is TGCAGCGTTGTTGGGGCCAACGTCCTGACTTTC.

The genes are TRBV12-3 or TRBV12-4 and TRBJ1-1; D call uncertain. CDR3 length: 11 residues. Trimming took 5 bases from V and 3 from J, leaving 4 bases between them. CDR3 residues: CASSTYTEAFF. DNA of the CDR3: TGTGCCAGCAGTACCTACACTGAAGCTTTCTTT.

The V call is TRBV5-1, the J call TRBJ1-3, with D perhaps matching TRBD1 (5 bases). CDR1 SGHRS and CDR2 YFSETQ come from the germline V gene. The CDR3 covers 16 residues. V lost 4 bases, J lost 0 bases, and 14 bases lay in between. In nucleotides, the CDR3 is TGCGCCAGCAGCCTAGGGGCCCATAGCTCTGGAAACACCATATATTTT. This gives the protein CASSLGAHSSGNTIYF.

The gene calls are TRBV5-1 and TRBJ2-7; D may correspond to TRBD1 or TRBD2 (7 bases each). Between the trimmed V and J ends, which lost 4 bases and 1 base, there was a span of 12 bases. Germline V CDR1 and CDR2: SGHRS, YFSETQ. The CDR3 length is 14 residues. The CDR3 spells CASSPGGVSYEQYF. Written as DNA, the CDR3 is TGCGCCAGCAGCCCAGGGGGGGTTTCCTACGAGCAGTACTTC.

The rearrangement links TRBV7-2 to TRBJ1-5; D not certain. With 3 bases removed from V and 7 bases from J, the gap between germline ends came to 16 bases. The V gene's germline CDR1 is SGHTA and CDR2 FQGNSA. CDR3 length: 15 residues. DNA for the CDR3: TGTGCCAGCAGCTTTTCGCCCCGAGCCTCCCAGCCCCAGCATTTT. Protein sequence: CASSFSPRASQPQHF. Variable domain in full (rest from reference TRBV7-2 and TRBJ1-5): GAGVSQSPSNKVTEKGKDVELRCDPISGHTALYWYRQSLGQGLEFLIYFQGNSAPDKSGLPSDRFSAERTGGSVSTLTIQRTQQEDSAVYLCASSFSPRASQPQHFGDGTRLSIL.

The rearrangement uses TRBV27 and TRBJ2-3; D ambiguous. The CDR3 is 16 residues long. The germline V and J ends were trimmed by 2 bases and 3 bases, with 15 bases remaining between them. Germline CDR1 is MNHEY and CDR2 is SMNVEV (reference sequence). The CDR3 DNA is TGTGCCAGCAGTTTAAGGTCTAAAACGATTACAGATACGCAGTATTTT. Translating it yields CASSLRSKTITDTQYF.

This chain connects TRBV12-5 to TRBJ2-7; maybe TRBD1 (6 bases). The V end lost 2 bases, the J end lost 5 bases, and 10 bases lay between the germline ends. This CDR3 comprises 13 residues. Looked up from germline, CDR1 is LGHNT and CDR2 is FRNRAP. As DNA, the CDR3 is TGTGCTAGTGGTTTGCTCCCAGGGGACGAGCAGTACTTC. Its protein is CASGLLPGDEQYF. The full variable domain, rest sourced from reference TRBV12-5 and TRBJ2-7, is DARVTQTPRHKVTEMGQEVTMRCQPILGHNTVFWYRQTMMQGLELLAYFRNRAPLDDSGMPKDRFSAEMPDATLATLKIQPSEPRDSAVYFCASGLLPGDEQYFGPGTRLTVT.

The chain joins TRBV3-1 (or the pseudogene TRBV3-2) to TRBJ1-6, with D possibly TRBD1 on 5 matching bases. V was cut by 1 base and J by 5 bases, with 15 bases left in between. The V gene's germline CDR1 is LGHDT and CDR2 YNNKEL (reference sequence). There are 17 residues in the CDR3. The CDR3 DNA sequence: TGTGCCAGCAGCCAAGCCGGAGGCGGGGCGAATAATTCACCCCTCCACTTT. Translated, it gives CASSQAGGGANNSPLHF.

The V gene is TRBV19, the J gene TRBJ1-4, with TRBD1 identical over 7 bases. Unmatched junction bases numbered 10, after V lost 5 bases and J lost 7 bases. The CDR3 runs to 15 residues. Germline values: CDR1 LNHDA, CDR2 SQIVND (reference sequence). CDR3 amino acids: CASSPPGTVGEKLFF. The CDR3 DNA reads TGTGCCAGTAGTCCCCCCGGGACAGTTGGTGAAAAACTGTTTTTT. The variable domain in full, with the rest retrieved from reference TRBV19 and TRBJ1-4, is DGGITQSPKYLFRKEGQNVTLSCEQNLNHDAMYWYRQDPGQGLRLIYYSQIVNDFQKGDIAEGYSVSREKKESFPLTVTSAQKNPTAFYLCASSPPGTVGEKLFFGSGTQLSVL.

This clone came up a few times. Here the CDR3 DNA reads TGTGCCAGCAGCGTTGACGATCGGACACTGACTTTC. It translates to CASSVDDRTLTF. V is TRBV9 and J is TRBJ2-6; possibly TRBD1 for D (5 bases). Trimming removed 2 bases at V and 16 bases at J, with 13 bases between. Per the germline V gene, CDR1 is SGDLS and CDR2 is YYNGEE. This CDR3 is 12 amino acids long.

The chain joins TRBV19 to TRBJ2-2, with 8 bases matching TRBD2. Germline V gene sequence: CDR1 LNHDA, CDR2 SQIVND (reference sequence). The length of the CDR3 is 16 residues. V lost 8 bases and J lost 0; bases outside the gene matches: 8. For the CDR3, the DNA is TGTGCCAGTCGAAGCGGGGGCCCACCGAACACCGGGGAGCTGTTTTTT. This encodes CASRSGGPPNTGELFF.

The genes are TRBV5-1 and TRBJ1-1; D is possibly TRBD1 (6 bases). CDR3 length equals 13 residues. Looked up from germline, CDR1 is SGHRS and CDR2 is YFSETQ. V was trimmed by 7 bases and J by 1 base, leaving 11 bases between them. The CDR3 region is CASSEQGNTEAFF. CDR3 coding DNA: TGCGCCAGCTCCGAACAGGGGAACACTGAAGCTTTCTTT.